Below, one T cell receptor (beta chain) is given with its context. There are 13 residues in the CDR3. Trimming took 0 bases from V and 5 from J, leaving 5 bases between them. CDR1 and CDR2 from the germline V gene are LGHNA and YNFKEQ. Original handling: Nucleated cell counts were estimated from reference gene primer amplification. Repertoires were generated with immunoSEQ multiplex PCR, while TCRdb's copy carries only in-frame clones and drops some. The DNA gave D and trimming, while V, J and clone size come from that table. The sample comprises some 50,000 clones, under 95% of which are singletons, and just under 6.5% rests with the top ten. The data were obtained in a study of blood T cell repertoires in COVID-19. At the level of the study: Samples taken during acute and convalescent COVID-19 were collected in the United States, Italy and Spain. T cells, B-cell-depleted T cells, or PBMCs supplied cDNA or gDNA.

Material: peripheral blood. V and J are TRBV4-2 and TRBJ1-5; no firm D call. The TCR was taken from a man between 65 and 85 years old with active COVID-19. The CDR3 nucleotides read TGTGCCAGCAGCCAAGACGGGGATCAGCCCCAGCATTTT. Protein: CASSQDGDQPQHF.